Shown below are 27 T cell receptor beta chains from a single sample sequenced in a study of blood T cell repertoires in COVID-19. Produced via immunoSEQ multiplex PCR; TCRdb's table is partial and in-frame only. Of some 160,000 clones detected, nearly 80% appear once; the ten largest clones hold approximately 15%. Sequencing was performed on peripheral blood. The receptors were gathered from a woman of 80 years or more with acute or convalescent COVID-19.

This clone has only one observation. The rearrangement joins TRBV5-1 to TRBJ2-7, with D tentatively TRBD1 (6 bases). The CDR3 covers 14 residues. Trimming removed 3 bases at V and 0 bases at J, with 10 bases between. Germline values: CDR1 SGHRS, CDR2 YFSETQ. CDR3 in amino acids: CASSSNRDSYEQYF. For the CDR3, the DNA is TGCGCCAGCAGCTCGAACAGGGACTCCTACGAGCAGTACTTC.

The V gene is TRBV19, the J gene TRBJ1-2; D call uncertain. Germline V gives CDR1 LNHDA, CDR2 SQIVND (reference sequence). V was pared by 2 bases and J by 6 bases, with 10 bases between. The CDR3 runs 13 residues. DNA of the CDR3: TGTGCCAGTAGTATAATGGGGAGAGATGGCTACACCTTC. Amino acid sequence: CASSIMGRDGYTF.

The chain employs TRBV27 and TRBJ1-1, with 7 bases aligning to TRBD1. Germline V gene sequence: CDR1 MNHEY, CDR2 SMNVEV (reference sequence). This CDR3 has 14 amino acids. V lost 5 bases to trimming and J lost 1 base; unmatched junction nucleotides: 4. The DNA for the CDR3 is TGTGCCAGCAGTCGACAGGGTTGGAACACTGAAGCTTTCTTT. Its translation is CASSRQGWNTEAFF.

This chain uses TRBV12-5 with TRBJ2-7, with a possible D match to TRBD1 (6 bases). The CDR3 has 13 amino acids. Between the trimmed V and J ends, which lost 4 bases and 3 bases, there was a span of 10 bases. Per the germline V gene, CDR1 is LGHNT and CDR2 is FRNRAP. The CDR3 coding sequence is TGTGCTAGTGGTTCAGGGGCCCACTACGAGCAGTACTTC. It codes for CASGSGAHYEQYF.

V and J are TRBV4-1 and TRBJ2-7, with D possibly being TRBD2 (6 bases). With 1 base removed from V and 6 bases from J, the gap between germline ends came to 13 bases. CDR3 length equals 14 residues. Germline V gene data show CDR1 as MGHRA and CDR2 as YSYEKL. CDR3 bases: TGCGCCAGCAGCCAAGTAGGGTCGGGAGTCGAGCAGTACTTC. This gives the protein CASSQVGSGVEQYF.

Written as DNA, the CDR3 is TGTGCCAGCTCACCAGGGACAGGGCTCGAGGAGCTGTTTTTT. Amino acid sequence: CASSPGTGLEELFF. The rearrangement links TRBV18 to TRBJ2-2; 9 bases are a match to TRBD1. J gave up 10 bases and V 2 bases, and 5 bases lay outside the gene matches. The CDR3 consists of 14 residues. Germline values: CDR1 KGHSH, CDR2 LQKENI.

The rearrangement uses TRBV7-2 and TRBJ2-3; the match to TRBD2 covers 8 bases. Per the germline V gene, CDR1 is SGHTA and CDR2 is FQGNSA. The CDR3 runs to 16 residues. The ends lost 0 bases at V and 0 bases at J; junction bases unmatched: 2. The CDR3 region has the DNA TGTGCCAGCAGCTTAGCTAGCGGGGCCAGCACAGATACGCAGTATTTT. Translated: CASSLASGASTDTQYF. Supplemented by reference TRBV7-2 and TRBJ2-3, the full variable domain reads GAGVSQSPSNKVTEKGKDVELRCDPISGHTALYWYRQSLGQGLEFLIYFQGNSAPDKSGLPSDRFSAERTGGSVSTLTIQRTQQEDSAVYLCASSLASGASTDTQYFGPGTRLTVL.

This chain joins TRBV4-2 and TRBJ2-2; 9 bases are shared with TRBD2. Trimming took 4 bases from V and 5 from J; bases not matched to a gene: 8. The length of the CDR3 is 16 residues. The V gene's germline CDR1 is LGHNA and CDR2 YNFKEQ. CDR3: CASSPSGAGGTGELFF. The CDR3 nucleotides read TGTGCCAGCAGCCCCTCTGGAGCGGGGGGTACCGGGGAGCTGTTTTTT.

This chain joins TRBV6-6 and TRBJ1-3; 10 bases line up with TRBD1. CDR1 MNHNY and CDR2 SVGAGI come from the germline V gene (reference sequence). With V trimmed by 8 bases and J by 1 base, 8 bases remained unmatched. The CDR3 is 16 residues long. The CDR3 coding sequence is TGTGCCAGCTCCGGGACAGGGGTTTCGTCTGGAAACACCATATATTTT. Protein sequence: CASSGTGVSSGNTIYF.

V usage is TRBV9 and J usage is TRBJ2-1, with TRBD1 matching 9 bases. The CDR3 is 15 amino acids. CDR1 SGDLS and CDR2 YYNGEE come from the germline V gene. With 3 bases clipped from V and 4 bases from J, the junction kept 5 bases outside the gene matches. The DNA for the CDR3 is TGTGCCAGCAGCGGGGGGGACAGGGAATACAATGAGCAGTTCTTC. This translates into CASSGGDREYNEQFF.

The CDR3 here is CASGSLGVGTDTQYF. The CDR3 DNA follows: TGTGCCAGTGGGTCCTTAGGCGTCGGGACAGATACGCAGTATTTT. The chain carries TRBV19 and TRBJ2-3; D not resolved. This CDR3 has 15 residues. The V gene's germline CDR1 is LNHDA and CDR2 SQIVND (reference sequence). V lost 8 bases and J lost 3, with 18 bases in between.

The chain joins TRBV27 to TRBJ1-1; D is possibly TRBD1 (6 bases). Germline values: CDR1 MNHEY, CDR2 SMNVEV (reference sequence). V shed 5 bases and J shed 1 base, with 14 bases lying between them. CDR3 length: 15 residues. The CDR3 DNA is TGTGCCAGCAGTCGCAACCGACAGGCGAACACTGAAGCTTTCTTT. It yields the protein CASSRNRQANTEAFF.

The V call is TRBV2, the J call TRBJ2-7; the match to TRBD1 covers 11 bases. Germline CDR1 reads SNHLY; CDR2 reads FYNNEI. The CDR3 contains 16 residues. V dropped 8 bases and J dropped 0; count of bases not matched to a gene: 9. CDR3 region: CASAGTGGESSYEQYF. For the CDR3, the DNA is TGTGCCAGCGCAGGGACAGGGGGTGAAAGCTCCTACGAGCAGTACTTC.

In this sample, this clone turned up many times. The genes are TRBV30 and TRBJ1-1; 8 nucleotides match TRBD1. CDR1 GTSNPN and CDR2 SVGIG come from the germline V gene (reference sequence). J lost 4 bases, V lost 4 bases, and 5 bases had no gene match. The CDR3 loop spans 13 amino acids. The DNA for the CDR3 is TGTGCCTGGACTCTAGGACAGGGCACTGAAGCTTTCTTT. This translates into CAWTLGQGTEAFF.

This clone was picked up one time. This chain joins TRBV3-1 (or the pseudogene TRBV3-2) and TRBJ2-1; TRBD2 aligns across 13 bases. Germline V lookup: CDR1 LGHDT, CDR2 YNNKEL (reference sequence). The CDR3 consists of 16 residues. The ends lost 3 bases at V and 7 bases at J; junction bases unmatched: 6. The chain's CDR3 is CASSQPGTSGKNEQFF. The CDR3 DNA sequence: TGTGCCAGCAGCCAGCCCGGGACTAGCGGGAAGAATGAGCAGTTCTTC.

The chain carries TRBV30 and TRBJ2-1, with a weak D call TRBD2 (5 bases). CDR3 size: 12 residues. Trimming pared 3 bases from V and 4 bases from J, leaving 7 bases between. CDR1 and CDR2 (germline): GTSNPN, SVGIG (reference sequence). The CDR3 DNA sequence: TGTGCCTGGAGGCCGGGGTACAATGAGCAGTTCTTC. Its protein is CAWRPGYNEQFF.

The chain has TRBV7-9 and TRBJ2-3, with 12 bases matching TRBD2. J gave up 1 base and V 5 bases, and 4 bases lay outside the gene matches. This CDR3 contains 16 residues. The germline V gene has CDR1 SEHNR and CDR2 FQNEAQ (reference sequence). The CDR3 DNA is TGTGCCAGCAGCGCCAGACTAGCGGGGGGCACAGATACGCAGTATTTT. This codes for CASSARLAGGTDTQYF.

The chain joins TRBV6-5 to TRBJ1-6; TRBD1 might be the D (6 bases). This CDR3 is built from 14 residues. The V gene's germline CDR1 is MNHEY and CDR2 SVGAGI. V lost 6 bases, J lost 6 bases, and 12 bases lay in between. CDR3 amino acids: CASRTGQSNSPLHF. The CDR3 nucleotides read TGTGCCAGCAGGACAGGACAGAGTAATTCACCCCTCCACTTT.

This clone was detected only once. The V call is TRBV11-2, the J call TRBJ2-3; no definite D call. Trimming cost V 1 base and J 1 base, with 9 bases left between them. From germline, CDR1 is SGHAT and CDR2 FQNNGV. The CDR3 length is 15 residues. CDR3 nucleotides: TGTGCCAGCAGCTTAGTAACTCGCCGCACAGATACGCAGTATTTT. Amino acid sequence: CASSLVTRRTDTQYF.

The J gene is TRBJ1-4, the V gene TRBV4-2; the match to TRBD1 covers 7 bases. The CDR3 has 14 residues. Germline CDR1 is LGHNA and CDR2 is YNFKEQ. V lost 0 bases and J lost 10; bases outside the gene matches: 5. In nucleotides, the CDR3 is TGTGCCAGCAGCCAAGATCCAACAGGGGCAAAACTGTTTTTT. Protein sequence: CASSQDPTGAKLFF.

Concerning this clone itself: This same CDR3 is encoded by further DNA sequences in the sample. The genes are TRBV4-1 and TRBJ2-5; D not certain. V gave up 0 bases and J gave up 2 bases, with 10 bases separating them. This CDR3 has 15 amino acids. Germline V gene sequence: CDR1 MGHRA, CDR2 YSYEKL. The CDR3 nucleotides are TGCGCCAGCAGCCAAGACCCCCCCGGGCAAGAGACCCAGTACTTC. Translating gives CASSQDPPGQETQYF.

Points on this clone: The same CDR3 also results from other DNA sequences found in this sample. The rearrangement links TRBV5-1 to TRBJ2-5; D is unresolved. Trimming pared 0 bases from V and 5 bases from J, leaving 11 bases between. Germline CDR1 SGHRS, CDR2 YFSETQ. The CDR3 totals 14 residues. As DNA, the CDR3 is TGCGCCAGCAGCTTGGGGCCTAGTGGGGAGACCCAGTACTTC. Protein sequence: CASSLGPSGETQYF.

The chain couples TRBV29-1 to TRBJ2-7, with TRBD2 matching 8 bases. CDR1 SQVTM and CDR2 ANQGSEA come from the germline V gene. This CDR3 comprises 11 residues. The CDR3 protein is CSGTSNYEQYF. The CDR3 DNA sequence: TGCTCCGGGACTAGTAACTACGAGCAGTACTTC.

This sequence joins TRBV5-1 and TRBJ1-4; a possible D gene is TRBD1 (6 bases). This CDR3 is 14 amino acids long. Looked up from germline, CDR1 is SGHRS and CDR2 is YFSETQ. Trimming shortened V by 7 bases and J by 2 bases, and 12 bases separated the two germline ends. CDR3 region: CASGLGATNEKLFF. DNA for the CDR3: TGCGCCAGCGGGTTGGGGGCTACTAATGAAAAACTGTTTTTT.

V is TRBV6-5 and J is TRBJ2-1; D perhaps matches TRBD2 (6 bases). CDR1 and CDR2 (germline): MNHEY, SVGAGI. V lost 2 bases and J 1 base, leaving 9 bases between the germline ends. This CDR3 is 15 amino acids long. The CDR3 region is CASSYAGLSYNEQFF. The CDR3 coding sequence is TGTGCCAGCAGTTACGCGGGACTTTCCTACAATGAGCAGTTCTTC.

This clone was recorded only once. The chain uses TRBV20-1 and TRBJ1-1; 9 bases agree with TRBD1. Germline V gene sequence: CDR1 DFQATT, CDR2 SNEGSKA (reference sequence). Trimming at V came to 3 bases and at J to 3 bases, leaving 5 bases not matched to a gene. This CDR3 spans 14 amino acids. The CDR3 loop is CSASQTGGHTEAFF. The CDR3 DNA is TGCAGTGCTAGTCAGACAGGGGGGCACACTGAAGCTTTCTTT.

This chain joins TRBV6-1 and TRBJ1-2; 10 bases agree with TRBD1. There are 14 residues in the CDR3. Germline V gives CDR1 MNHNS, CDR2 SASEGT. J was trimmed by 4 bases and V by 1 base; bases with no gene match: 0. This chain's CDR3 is CASSEGQGAYGYTF. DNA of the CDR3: TGTGCCAGCAGTGAAGGACAGGGGGCCTATGGCTACACCTTC.